The clone carrying this T cell receptor beta chain appeared a single time. In germline, CDR1 is MDHEN, CDR2 SYDVKM. The ends were cut back, 2 bases at V and 8 bases at J, with 13 bases in the middle. CDR3 length: 14 residues. The source of the sample is a study of shared clonotypes between healthy human individuals. Sequencing used immunoSEQ multiplex PCR; TCRdb keeps in-frame clones, though not all of them. The sample lists approximately 400,000 clones, around 96% occurring once. Donors, healthy HIV-negative adults, lacked recent acute infections or vaccinations. Together with CD45RO+ cells, CCR7-negative CD45RA+ TemRA cells were included in CD8 memory.

The receptor was derived from a man aged 30 to 45 in good health. The V gene is TRBV28, the J gene TRBJ2-1, with TRBD1 as a possible D gene (7 bases). The sample consisted of memory CD8+ T cells sorted from blood. Subset noted: CD45RO+ cells pooled with CCR7-negative TemRA cells. The CDR3 region has the DNA TGTGCCAGCAGTTTAGGAGGGGGCGGGGATGAGCAGTTCTTC. Translation gives CASSLGGGGDEQFF. Full variable domain (outside the CDR3, taken from reference TRBV28 and TRBJ2-1): DVKVTQSSRYLVKRTGEKVFLECVQDMDHENMFWYRQDPGLGLRLIYFSYDVKMKEKGDIPEGYSVSREKKERFSLILESASTNQTSMYLCASSLGGGGDEQFFGPGTRLTVL.